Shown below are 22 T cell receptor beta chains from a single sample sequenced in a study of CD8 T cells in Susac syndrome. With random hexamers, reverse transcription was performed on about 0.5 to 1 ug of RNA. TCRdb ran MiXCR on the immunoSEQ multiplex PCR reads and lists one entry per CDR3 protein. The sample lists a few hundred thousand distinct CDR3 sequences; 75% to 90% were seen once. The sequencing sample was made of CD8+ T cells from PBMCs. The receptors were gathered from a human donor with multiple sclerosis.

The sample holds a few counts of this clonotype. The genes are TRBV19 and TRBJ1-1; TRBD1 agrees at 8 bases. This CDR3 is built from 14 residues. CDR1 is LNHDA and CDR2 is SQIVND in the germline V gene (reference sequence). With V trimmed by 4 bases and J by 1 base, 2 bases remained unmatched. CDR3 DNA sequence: TGTGCCAGTAGTAGCGGACAGGGGAACACTGAAGCTTTCTTT. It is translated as CASSSGQGNTEAFF.

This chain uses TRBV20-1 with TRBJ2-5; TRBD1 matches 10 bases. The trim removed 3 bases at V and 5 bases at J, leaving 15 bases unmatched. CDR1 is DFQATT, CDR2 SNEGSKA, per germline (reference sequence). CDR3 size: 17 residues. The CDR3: CSASRPVDRGKEETQYF. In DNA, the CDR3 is TGCAGTGCTAGCCGTCCGGTGGACAGGGGGAAAGAGGAGACCCAGTACTTC.

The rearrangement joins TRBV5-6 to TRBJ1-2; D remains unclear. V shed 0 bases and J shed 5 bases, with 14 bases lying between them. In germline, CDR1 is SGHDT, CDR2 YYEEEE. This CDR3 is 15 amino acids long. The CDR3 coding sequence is TGTGCCAGCAGCTTGGATTTGGGTAGGAATTATGGCTACACCTTC. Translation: CASSLDLGRNYGYTF.

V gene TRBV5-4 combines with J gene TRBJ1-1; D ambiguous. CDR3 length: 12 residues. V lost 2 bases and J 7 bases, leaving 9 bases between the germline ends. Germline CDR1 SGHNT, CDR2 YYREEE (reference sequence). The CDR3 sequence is CASSFTGGEAFF. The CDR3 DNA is TGTGCCAGCAGCTTTACTGGCGGTGAAGCTTTCTTT.

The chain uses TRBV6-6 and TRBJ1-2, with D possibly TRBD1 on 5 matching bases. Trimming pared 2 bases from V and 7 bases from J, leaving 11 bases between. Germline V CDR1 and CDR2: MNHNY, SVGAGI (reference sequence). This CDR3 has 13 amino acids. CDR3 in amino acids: CASSYQWGVGYTF. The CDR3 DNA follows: TGTGCCAGCAGTTACCAGTGGGGGGTTGGCTACACCTTC.

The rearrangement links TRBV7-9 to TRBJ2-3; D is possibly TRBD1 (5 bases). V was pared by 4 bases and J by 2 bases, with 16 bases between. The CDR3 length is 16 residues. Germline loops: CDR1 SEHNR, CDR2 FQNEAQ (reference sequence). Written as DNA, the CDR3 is TGTGCCAGCAGCTCTTGGACGGTGGGGCCCACAGATACGCAGTATTTT. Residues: CASSSWTVGPTDTQYF. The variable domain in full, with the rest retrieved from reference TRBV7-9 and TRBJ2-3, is DTGVSQNPRHKITKRGQNVTFRCDPISEHNRLYWYRQTLGQGPEFLTYFQNEAQLEKSRLLSDRFSAERPKGSFSTLEIQRTEQGDSAMYLCASSSWTVGPTDTQYFGPGTRLTVL.

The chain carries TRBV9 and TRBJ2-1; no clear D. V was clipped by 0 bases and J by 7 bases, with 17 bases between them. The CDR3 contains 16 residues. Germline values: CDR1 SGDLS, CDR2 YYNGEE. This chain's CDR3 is CASSVGVGRLGNEQFF. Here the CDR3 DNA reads TGTGCCAGCAGCGTAGGGGTCGGTAGGTTGGGGAATGAGCAGTTCTTC.

Here the CDR3 reads CASPDLAGSYNEQFF. The CDR3 region has the DNA TGTGCCAGCCCTGATTTAGCGGGATCCTACAATGAGCAGTTCTTC. The chain joins TRBV12-3 or TRBV12-4 to TRBJ2-1; TRBD2 agrees at 8 bases. This CDR3 spans 15 amino acids. After removal of 8 bases from V and 1 base from J, the junction contained 7 bases not matched to a gene.

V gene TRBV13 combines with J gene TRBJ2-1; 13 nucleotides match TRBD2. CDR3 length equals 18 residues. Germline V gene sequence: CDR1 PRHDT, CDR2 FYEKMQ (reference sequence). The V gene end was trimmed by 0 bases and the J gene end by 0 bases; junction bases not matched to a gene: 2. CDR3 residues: CASSLGRTSGGSYNEQFF. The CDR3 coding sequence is TGTGCCAGCAGCTTAGGAAGGACTAGCGGGGGCTCCTACAATGAGCAGTTCTTC.

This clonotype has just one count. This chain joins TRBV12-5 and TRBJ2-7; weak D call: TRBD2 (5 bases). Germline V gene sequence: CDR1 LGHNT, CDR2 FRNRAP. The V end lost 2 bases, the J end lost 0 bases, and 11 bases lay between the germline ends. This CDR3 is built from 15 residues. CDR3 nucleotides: TGTGCTAGTGGTTTGAGGAGGACCAGCTCCTACGAGCAGTACTTC. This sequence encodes CASGLRRTSSYEQYF.

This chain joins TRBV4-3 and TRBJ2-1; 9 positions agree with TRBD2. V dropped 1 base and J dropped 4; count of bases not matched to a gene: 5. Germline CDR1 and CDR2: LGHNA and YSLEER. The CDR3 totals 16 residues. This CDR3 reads CASSQAASGNYNEQFF. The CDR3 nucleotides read TGCGCCAGCAGCCAAGCGGCTAGCGGGAATTACAATGAGCAGTTCTTC.

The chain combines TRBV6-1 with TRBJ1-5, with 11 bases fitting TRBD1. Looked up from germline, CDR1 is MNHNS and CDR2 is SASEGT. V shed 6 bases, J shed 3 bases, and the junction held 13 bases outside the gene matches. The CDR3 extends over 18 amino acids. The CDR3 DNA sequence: TGTGCCAGCAGAGCCCTAGCTGCGGACAGGGGGCTCAATCAGCCCCAGCATTTT. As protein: CASRALAADRGLNQPQHF.

In DNA form, the CDR3 reads TGCGCCAGCAGCTTGGCGCTAGCGGGGGGTGTGGAGACCCAGTACTTC. It is translated as CASSLALAGGVETQYF. This chain connects TRBV5-1 to TRBJ2-5, with 11 nucleotides matching TRBD2. The CDR3 consists of 16 residues. Germline V gene sequence: CDR1 SGHRS, CDR2 YFSETQ. Losses at the gene ends were 0 bases for V and 5 bases for J; bases not matched to a gene: 6.

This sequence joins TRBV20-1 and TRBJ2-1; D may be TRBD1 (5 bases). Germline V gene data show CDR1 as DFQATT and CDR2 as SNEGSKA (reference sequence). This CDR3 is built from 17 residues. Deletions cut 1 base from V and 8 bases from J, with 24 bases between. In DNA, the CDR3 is TGCAGTGCTAGAGTGTTTCGTACAGGTTTCTTTAAGGATGAGCAGTTCTTC. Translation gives CSARVFRTGFFKDEQFF.

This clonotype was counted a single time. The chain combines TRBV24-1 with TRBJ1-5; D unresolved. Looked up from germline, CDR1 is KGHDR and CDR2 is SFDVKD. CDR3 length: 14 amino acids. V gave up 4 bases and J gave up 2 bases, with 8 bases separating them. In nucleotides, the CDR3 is TGTGCCACCAGTGACGGTGGGGGCAATCAGCCCCAGCATTTT. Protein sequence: CATSDGGGNQPQHF.

In DNA form, the CDR3 reads TGTGCCACCCGGGCGGGGGGTGACAATCAGCCCCAGCATTTT. It translates to CATRAGGDNQPQHF. The chain combines TRBV15 with TRBJ1-5, with D perhaps matching TRBD1 (5 bases). Trimming stripped 8 bases from V and 3 bases from J, with 14 bases between. The germline V gene encodes CDR1 LNHNV and CDR2 YYDKDF (reference sequence). This CDR3 spans 14 amino acids.

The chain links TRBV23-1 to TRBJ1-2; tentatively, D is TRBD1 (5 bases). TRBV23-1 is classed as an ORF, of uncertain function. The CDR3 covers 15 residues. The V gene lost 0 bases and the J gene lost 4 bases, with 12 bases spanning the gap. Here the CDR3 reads CASSQSPRQPYGYTF. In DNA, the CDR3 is TGCGCCAGCAGTCAATCGCCCCGACAGCCCTATGGCTACACCTTC.

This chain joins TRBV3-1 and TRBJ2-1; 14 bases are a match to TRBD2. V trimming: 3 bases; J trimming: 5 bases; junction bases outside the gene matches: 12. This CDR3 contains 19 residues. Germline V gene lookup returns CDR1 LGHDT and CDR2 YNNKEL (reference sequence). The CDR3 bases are TGTGCCAGCAGCCACGGACTAGCGGGAGGCCCCGACAACAACAATGAGCAGTTCTTC. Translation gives CASSHGLAGGPDNNNEQFF.

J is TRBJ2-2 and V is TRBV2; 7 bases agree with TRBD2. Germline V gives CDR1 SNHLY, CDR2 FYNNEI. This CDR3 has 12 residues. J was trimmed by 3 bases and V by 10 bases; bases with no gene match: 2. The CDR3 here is CAMGGYTGELFF. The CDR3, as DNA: TGTGCCATGGGAGGGTACACCGGGGAGCTGTTTTTT.

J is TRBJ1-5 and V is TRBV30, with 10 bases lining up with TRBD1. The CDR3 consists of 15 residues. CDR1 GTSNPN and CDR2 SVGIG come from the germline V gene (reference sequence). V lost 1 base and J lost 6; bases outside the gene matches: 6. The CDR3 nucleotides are TGTGCCTGGAGTGAAGACAGGGGGCTCGGTCAGCCCCAGCATTTT. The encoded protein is CAWSEDRGLGQPQHF.

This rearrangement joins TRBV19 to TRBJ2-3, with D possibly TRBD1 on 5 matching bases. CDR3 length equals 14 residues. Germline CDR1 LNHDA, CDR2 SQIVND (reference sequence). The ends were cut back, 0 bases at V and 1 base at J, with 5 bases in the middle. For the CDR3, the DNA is TGTGCCAGTAGTATAGACAGGGGCACAGATACGCAGTATTTT. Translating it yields CASSIDRGTDTQYF.

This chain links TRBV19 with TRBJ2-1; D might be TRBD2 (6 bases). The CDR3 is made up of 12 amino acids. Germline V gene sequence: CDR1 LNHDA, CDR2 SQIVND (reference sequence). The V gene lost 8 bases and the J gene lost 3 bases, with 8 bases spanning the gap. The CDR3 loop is CASRAGYNEQFF. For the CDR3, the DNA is TGTGCCAGTCGAGCGGGCTACAATGAGCAGTTCTTC.